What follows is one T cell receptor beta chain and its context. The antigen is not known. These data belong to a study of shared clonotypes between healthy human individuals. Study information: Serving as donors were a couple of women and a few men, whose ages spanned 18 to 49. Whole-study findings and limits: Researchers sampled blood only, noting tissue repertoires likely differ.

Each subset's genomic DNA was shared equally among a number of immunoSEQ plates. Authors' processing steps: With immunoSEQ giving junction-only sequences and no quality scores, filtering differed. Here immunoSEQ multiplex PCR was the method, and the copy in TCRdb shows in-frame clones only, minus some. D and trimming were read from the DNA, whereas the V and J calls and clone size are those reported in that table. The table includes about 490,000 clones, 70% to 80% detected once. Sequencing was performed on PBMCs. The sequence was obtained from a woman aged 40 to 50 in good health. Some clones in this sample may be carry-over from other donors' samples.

The CDR3, as DNA: TGTGCCAGCAGTTTAGGAGGGTCGGATGAAAAACTGTTTTTT. Its protein is CASSLGGSDEKLFF. The chain combines TRBV28 with TRBJ1-4; no firm D call. Germline-derived CDR1 and CDR2 are MDHEN and SYDVKM. This CDR3 comprises 14 residues. The V and J ends lost 2 bases and 6 bases respectively, with 10 bases between them. The variable domain in full, completed from reference TRBV28 and TRBJ1-4, reads DVKVTQSSRYLVKRTGEKVFLECVQDMDHENMFWYRQDPGLGLRLIYFSYDVKMKEKGDIPEGYSVSREKKERFSLILESASTNQTSMYLCASSLGGSDEKLFFGSGTQLSVL.